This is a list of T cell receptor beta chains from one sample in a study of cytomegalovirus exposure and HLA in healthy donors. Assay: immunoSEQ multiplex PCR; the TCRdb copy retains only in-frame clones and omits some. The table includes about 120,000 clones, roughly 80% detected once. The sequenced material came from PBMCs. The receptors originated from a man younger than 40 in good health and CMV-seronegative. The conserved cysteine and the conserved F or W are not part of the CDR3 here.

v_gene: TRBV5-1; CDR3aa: ASSFAGTGLVGAEAF
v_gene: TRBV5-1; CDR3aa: ASSSAQLTGIGYEQY
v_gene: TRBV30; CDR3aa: AWNQRAFYNEQF
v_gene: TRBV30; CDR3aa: AWRRNTEAF
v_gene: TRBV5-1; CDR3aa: ASSRVMRGGISNEQF
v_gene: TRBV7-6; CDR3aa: ASRPPGGYNEQF
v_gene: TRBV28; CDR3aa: ASSPLFLQY
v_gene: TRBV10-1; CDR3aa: ARDGDRAGNGYT
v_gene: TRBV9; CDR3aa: ASSNRDRADTQY
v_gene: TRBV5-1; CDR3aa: ASSLDFSGNTIY
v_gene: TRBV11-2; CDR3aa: ASSLGTRVNYEQY
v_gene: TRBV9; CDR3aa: ASSPEGAGGGNEQF
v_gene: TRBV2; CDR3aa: ASSDVDTQY
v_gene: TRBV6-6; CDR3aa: ASSSTETNQPQH
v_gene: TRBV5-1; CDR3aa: ASSFGLAGTKYWGDTQY
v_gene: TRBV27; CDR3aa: ASSRVGRGYEQY
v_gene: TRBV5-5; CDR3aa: ASRSESAPFGEQY